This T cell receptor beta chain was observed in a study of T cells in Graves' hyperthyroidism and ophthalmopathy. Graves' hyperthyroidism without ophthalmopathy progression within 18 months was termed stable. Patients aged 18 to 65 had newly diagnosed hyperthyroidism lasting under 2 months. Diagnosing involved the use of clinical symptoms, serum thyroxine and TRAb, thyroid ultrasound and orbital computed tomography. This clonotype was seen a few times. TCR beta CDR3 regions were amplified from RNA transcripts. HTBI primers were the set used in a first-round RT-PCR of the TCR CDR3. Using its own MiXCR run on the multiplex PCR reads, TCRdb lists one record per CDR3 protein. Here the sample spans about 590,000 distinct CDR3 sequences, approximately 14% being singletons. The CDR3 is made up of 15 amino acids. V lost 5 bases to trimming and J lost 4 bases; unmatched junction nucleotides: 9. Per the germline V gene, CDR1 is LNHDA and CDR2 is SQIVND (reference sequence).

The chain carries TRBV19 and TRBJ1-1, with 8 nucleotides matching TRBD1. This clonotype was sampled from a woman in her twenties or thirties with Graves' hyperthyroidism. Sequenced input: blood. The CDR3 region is CASSVNTGGGTEAFF. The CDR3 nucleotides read TGTGCCAGTAGTGTCAACACAGGGGGAGGCACTGAAGCTTTCTTT.